This T cell receptor beta chain is drawn from a study of CD8 T cells and mutated HIV epitopes (dated by TCRdb to about 2021). Context from the whole study: Acutely infected subjects were selected on the basis of the epitope form in the transmitted founder virus of each subject and of the ELISpot responses of each subject. The epitopes were TL10, KY11, RF10 and TY8. The study sequenced single-cell TCR alpha/beta chains of CD8+ T cells specific for non-adapted (NAE) and adapted (AE) forms of four HIV Nef epitopes. The same epitope was not tested in every subject, and RF10 alone was examined in both acute and chronic HIV infection. Seven chronically and four acutely HIV-infected subjects were included in the cohort. Of 165 screened subjects, only a subset met the criteria for sorting epitope-specific T cells. The investigation overall reported the following: The authors acknowledged that the main limitations were the small number of subjects and how diverse the clinical presentations of those subjects were. Only the acutely infected subjects showed single-reactive CD8+ T cells, which suggests possible clonal selection between acute and chronic infection. Higher clonality was observed in dual tetramer+ cells from chronic subjects than in those from acute subjects (mean difference 0.31), although the study was underpowered for detection of a significant difference. Multiple alpha and beta chain CDR3s were present in some wells, and only cells that had both an alpha chain and a beta chain were included.

The time point tag for this specimen amounts to: sampled during acute HIV-1 infection (about 23-92 days post infection). Peripheral blood mononuclear cells were isolated by Ficoll density gradient separation from leukapheresis or whole blood and were subsequently cryopreserved. Without stimulation, thawed PBMCs were stained with HLA class I tetramers loaded with the NAE or AE epitope to identify resting antigen-specific CD8+ T cells. A BD FACS Aria III was used to sort single CD8+ T cells into 96-well plates that held lysis buffer. The library was prepared using single-cell sequencing. Single-cell cDNA was generated with a method adapted from Smart-seq2 and MARS-Seq, using oligo-dT primers with well-specific UMIs and KAPA HiFi first-round PCR. After pooling, the first-round products went through nested PCR using template-switch oligo forward primers together with barcoded reverse primers specific to the TCR alpha and beta chains. The products were purified with AMPure XP, indexed with TruSeq adapters, and then quantified with the KAPA Universal qPCR Library Quantification Kit. An Illumina MiSeq running 2x300 bp paired-end chemistry was used to sequence the TCR libraries. In the source study's methods: After quality filtering, reads were demultiplexed to their wells, mapped onto the TCRA and TCRB loci, and assigned to clonotypes using MiXCR, with analysis then done in VGAS. A modified VDJfasta platform was used to deconvolute the TCR data. Large-scale cross-plate contamination was ruled out by analysing CDR3 overlap between plates. To calculate clonality, the ratio of unique productive CDR3s to total productive CDR3s was subtracted from one. TCRdb itself trimmed the public reads at Q25 with fastp, ran MiXCR and retained productive beta chains. Under each unique CDR3 protein, matching rows form one entry showing the most common genes and DNA. The V and J calls and clone size come from TCRdb's table, not from the authors' own analysis. This sample lists about 710 distinct CDR3 sequences; approximately 46% were detected once. The ten biggest clones cover roughly 51% of the sample.

The germline V gene (reference sequence) provides CDR1 SEHNR and CDR2 FQNEAQ. The CDR3 holds 14 amino acids from the cysteine to the phenylalanine. The CDR3 DNA has 42 bases and is translated from base 1. As for this clonotype: One end of the junction is discordant with germline, which a read error may explain.

The rearranged segments are TRBV7-9 and TRBJ2-7; the D assignment is uncertain and may be TRBD1 or TRBD2, with 5 bases supporting each. This specimen was CD8+ T cells sorted from blood by dual tetramer staining, taken during acute HIV infection. Read against the paper, the sample's cell subset or site label means: cells binding both NAE and AE RF10 tetramers (cross-reactive), unstimulated. The sequence came from a man between 25 and 39 years old with HIV-1 infection. The sequenced DNA is TGTGCTAGCAGCTCTAACGGGACCACCTACGAGCAGTACTTC. This translates into CASSSNGTTYEQYF.